The sequence of this T cell receptor beta chain was determined in a study of blood T cell repertoires in COVID-19. Study-level background: The United States, Italy and Spain provided the acute and convalescent COVID-19 samples. T cells, B-cell-depleted T cells, or PBMCs provided the cDNA or gDNA that served as material.

TCRdb's table, derived via immunoSEQ multiplex PCR, lists solely in-frame clones and lacks some. The table has around 250,000 clones, about 90% seen once; the top ten hold 1.2%. The CDR3 is 13 amino acids. Trimming cost V 6 bases and J 2 bases, with 10 bases left between them. Study members were between roughly 18 and 89 years old and lived in approximately 25 US regions. Assignments of participants to cohorts depended upon their own reported clinical history. This receptor was taken from a human donor in a cohort exposed to, infected with or recovered from COVID-19 (not recorded which). The donor label of this sample is uncertain. The sequencing sample was made of PBMCs or T cells enriched from blood (not recorded which). J is TRBJ1-2 and V is TRBV12-3 or TRBV12-4; D is uncertain. CDR3 in DNA: TGTGCCAGCAGCCCGGGGAAGAACTATGGCTACACCTTC. This translates into CASSPGKNYGYTF.